The clone carrying this TCR beta chain was seen repeatedly, ten times or more. Trimming left V 1 base short and J 2 bases short, with 23 bases between. There are 19 residues in the CDR3. Germline CDR1 and CDR2: LGHDT and YNNKEL (reference sequence). This entry comes from a study of T-cell reconstitution after alpha-beta-depleted transplantation in children. It was with unique molecular identifiers that the TCRbeta library was prepared. TCRdb reprocessed the PCR reads via MiXCR and lists one record per CDR3 protein. The sample carries fewer than 200,000 distinct CDR3 sequences, roughly 6.8% recorded once.

The receptor's source is a human donor who donated a stem cell graft to a child with Wiskott-Aldrich syndrome. The J gene is TRBJ1-2, the V gene TRBV3-1; D not certain. The material sequenced was PBMCs from the stem cell graft donor, taken from the stem cell graft. CDR3 in DNA: TGTGCCAGCAGCCAAGCCATACCGACGGTCCCTGGGCACAACTATGGCTACACCTTC. This sequence encodes CASSQAIPTVPGHNYGYTF.